A single sample is the source of the 29 T cell receptor beta chains below, sequenced in a study of T cell changes during pregnancy in multiple sclerosis. Profiling relied on immunoSEQ multiplex PCR, and the TCRdb table lists in-frame clones only, not all of them. Here the sample spans about 44,000 clones, approximately 96% being singletons. Sequenced material: peripheral blood, taken in the second trimester of pregnancy. These receptors came from a female donor with multiple sclerosis, enrolled in a pregnancy study.

The chain recombines TRBV6-6 with TRBJ1-2; a possible D gene is TRBD1 (6 bases). The CDR3 covers 13 residues. V was clipped by 6 bases and J by 4 bases, with 12 bases between them. CDR1 is MNHNY, CDR2 SVGAGI, per germline (reference sequence). The CDR3 DNA is TGTGCCAGCAGCCCCGGACAGAGCTATGGCTACACCTTC. This sequence encodes CASSPGQSYGYTF.

The V and J genes are TRBV7-6 and TRBJ2-3; D perhaps matches TRBD2 (7 bases). CDR1 and CDR2 from the germline V gene are SGHVS and FNYEAQ. This CDR3 region has 18 residues. V was clipped by 3 bases and J by 0 bases, with 19 bases between them. CDR3 bases: TGTGCCAGCAGCTTGCCCACTTCGGGGGGCTCTAGCACAGATACGCAGTATTTT. As protein: CASSLPTSGGSSTDTQYF.

The chain is built from TRBV5-1 and TRBJ2-1; perhaps TRBD2 as D (7 bases). V lost 0 bases and J lost 5, with 12 bases in between. This CDR3 region has 15 residues. Per the germline V gene, CDR1 is SGHRS and CDR2 is YFSETQ. Written as DNA, the CDR3 is TGCGCCAGCAGCTTGGGCGGGGGCGCGCACAATGAGCAGTTCTTC. Translation: CASSLGGGAHNEQFF.

This chain links TRBV27 with TRBJ2-7; TRBD1 agrees at 7 bases. The V gene end was trimmed by 0 bases and the J gene end by 1 base; junction bases not matched to a gene: 3. The length of the CDR3 is 15 residues. Germline lookup yields CDR1 MNHEY and CDR2 SMNVEV (reference sequence). CDR3 sequence (DNA): TGTGCCAGCAGTTTATCCACACAGGGGTCCTACGAGCAGTACTTC. This translates into CASSLSTQGSYEQYF.

In its sample, this clone was seen once. The chain joins TRBV6-6 to TRBJ2-7, with TRBD2 as a possible D gene (7 bases). The CDR3 has 16 amino acids. Trimming shortened V by 2 bases and J by 0 bases, and 14 bases separated the two germline ends. Germline CDR1 MNHNY, CDR2 SVGAGI (reference sequence). In DNA, the CDR3 is TGTGCCAGCAGTTACGCTTCGGGGGGCCCCTCCTACGAGCAGTACTTC. This translates into CASSYASGGPSYEQYF.

The chain links TRBV27 to TRBJ2-7; TRBD2 agrees at 9 bases. This CDR3 spans 17 amino acids. After removal of 6 bases from V and 1 base from J, the junction contained 13 bases not matched to a gene. Germline lookup yields CDR1 MNHEY and CDR2 SMNVEV (reference sequence). The CDR3 sequence: CASSPFAKSGGSYEQYF. CDR3 coding DNA: TGTGCCAGCAGCCCGTTCGCAAAAAGCGGGGGGTCCTACGAGCAGTACTTC.

The sample holds a few counts of this clone. The genes are TRBV9 and TRBJ1-6; no clear D gene. The germline V and J ends were trimmed by 0 bases and 7 bases, with 11 bases remaining between them. The CDR3 length is 15 residues. CDR1 SGDLS and CDR2 YYNGEE come from the germline V gene. In DNA, the CDR3 is TGTGCCAGCAGCGTAGGAGCGCCGCTGAATTCACCCCTCCACTTT. Its translation: CASSVGAPLNSPLHF. Together with reference TRBV9 and TRBJ1-6, the CDR3 gives the full variable domain: DSGVTQTPKHLITATGQRVTLRCSPRSGDLSVYWYQQSLDQGLQFLIQYYNGEERAKGNILERFSAQQFPDLHSELNLSSLELGDSALYFCASSVGAPLNSPLHFGNGTRLTVT.

The CDR3 DNA is TGTGCCAGCAGCGTAGAACACAATTCACCCCTCCACTTT. It codes for CASSVEHNSPLHF. V gene TRBV9 combines with J gene TRBJ1-6; D gene unclear. With 0 bases removed from V and 7 bases from J, the gap between germline ends came to 5 bases. Germline CDR1 and CDR2: SGDLS and YYNGEE. There are 13 residues in the CDR3.

The genes are TRBV5-4 and TRBJ1-1, with 7 bases fitting TRBD1. The germline CDR1 and CDR2 sequences are SGHNT and YYREEE (reference sequence). The CDR3 sequence is 16 residues long. V trimming: 4 bases; J trimming: 0 bases; junction bases outside the gene matches: 9. This CDR3 reads CASSRGTDSLNTEAFF. In DNA form, the CDR3 reads TGTGCCAGCAGCAGGGGGACAGATAGTTTGAACACTGAAGCTTTCTTT.

This clone was found once. The chain recombines TRBV7-2 with TRBJ1-5; D gene unclear. The CDR3 runs to 17 residues. Germline values: CDR1 SGHTA, CDR2 FQGNSA. Trimming took off 0 bases at V and 0 bases at J, with 12 bases between the two ends. This CDR3 is CASSLARRQNSNQPQHF. In DNA form, the CDR3 reads TGTGCCAGCAGCTTAGCTAGGAGGCAGAATAGCAATCAGCCCCAGCATTTT.

This chain uses TRBV7-2 with TRBJ1-5; no firm D call. Per the germline V gene, CDR1 is SGHTA and CDR2 is FQGNSA. The CDR3 length is 14 residues. The V end lost 1 base, the J end lost 4 bases, and 8 bases lay between the germline ends. DNA for the CDR3: TGTGCCAGCAGCTTAGGGCAGATTAATCAGCCCCAGCATTTT. Encoded protein: CASSLGQINQPQHF.

This chain joins TRBV29-1 and TRBJ1-2; TRBD1 matches at 10 bases. Germline CDR1 and CDR2: SQVTM and ANQGSEA. This CDR3 has 13 amino acids. After removal of 8 bases from V and 2 bases from J, the junction contained 5 bases not matched to a gene. Here the CDR3 reads CSSTGGNNYGYTF. In DNA form, the CDR3 reads TGCAGCTCGACAGGGGGCAACAACTATGGCTACACCTTC.

This clone was seen once. The chain carries TRBV15 and TRBJ2-7, with 11 positions matching TRBD2. The V gene's germline CDR1 is LNHNV and CDR2 YYDKDF (reference sequence). With V trimmed by 0 bases and J by 5 bases, 3 bases remained unmatched. This CDR3 has 15 residues. The CDR3 here is CATSRDVTSGDEQYF. The CDR3 nucleotides are TGTGCCACCAGCAGAGATGTGACTAGCGGGGACGAGCAGTACTTC.

The rearrangement links TRBV5-1 to TRBJ2-5; TRBD2 matches at 10 bases. Unmatched junction bases numbered 7, after V lost 3 bases and J lost 2 bases. Germline CDR1 is SGHRS and CDR2 is YFSETQ. CDR3 size: 16 residues. The chain's CDR3 is CASSSSLAGGQETQYF. As DNA, the CDR3 is TGCGCCAGCAGCTCTTCTTTAGCGGGAGGTCAAGAGACCCAGTACTTC.

This chain joins TRBV11-2 and TRBJ1-3, with D possibly matching TRBD1 (5 bases). The germline gives CDR1 SGHAT, CDR2 FQNNGV. CDR3 length: 14 residues. The V gene lost 8 bases and the J gene lost 2 bases, with 13 bases spanning the gap. The CDR3 spells CASGSTVTGNTIYF. Here the CDR3 DNA reads TGTGCCAGCGGTTCGACAGTAACTGGAAACACCATATATTTT.

The chain carries TRBV28 and TRBJ2-2, with D possibly matching TRBD1 (6 bases). This CDR3 contains 13 residues. V was trimmed by 6 bases and J by 4 bases, leaving 9 bases between them. Germline V gives CDR1 MDHEN, CDR2 SYDVKM. In nucleotides, the CDR3 is TGTGCCAGCAGCACAGGGTCCACCGGGGAGCTGTTTTTT. It yields the protein CASSTGSTGELFF.

The CDR3 sequence is CASSPRQDYHYEQYF. As DNA, the CDR3 is TGTGCCAGTAGTCCTAGACAGGATTACCACTACGAGCAGTACTTC. The genes are TRBV19 and TRBJ2-7; D perhaps matches TRBD1 (6 bases). V lost 5 bases to trimming and J lost 3 bases, with 17 bases between them. CDR3 length: 15 residues. Germline CDR1 and CDR2: LNHDA and SQIVND (reference sequence).

The chain links TRBV6-6 to TRBJ2-1; 13 bases line up with TRBD2. V lost 2 bases to trimming and J lost 7 bases; unmatched junction nucleotides: 5. The germline V gene encodes CDR1 MNHNY and CDR2 SVGAGI (reference sequence). The CDR3 length is 16 residues. The CDR3 DNA reads TGTGCCAGCAGTTACCCACTAGCGGGAGGGACGAATGAGCAGTTCTTC. It encodes CASSYPLAGGTNEQFF.

This clone has only one observation. The V call is TRBV5-5, the J call TRBJ2-2; TRBD2 aligns across 8 bases. Per germline, CDR1 SGHKS and CDR2 YYEKEE (reference sequence). Trimming at V came to 7 bases and at J to 5 bases, leaving 10 bases not matched to a gene. This CDR3 region has 15 residues. CDR3 in amino acids: CASYRRAGATGELFF. The CDR3 DNA reads TGTGCCAGCTACCGGAGAGCGGGAGCAACCGGGGAGCTGTTTTTT.

The chain recombines TRBV12-5 with TRBJ2-7; D not resolved. The V end lost 2 bases, the J end lost 0 bases, and 11 bases lay between the germline ends. Looked up from germline, CDR1 is LGHNT and CDR2 is FRNRAP. The CDR3 consists of 15 residues. This CDR3 reads CASGLRDRDSYEQYF. CDR3 bases: TGTGCTAGTGGTTTGAGAGATAGAGACTCCTACGAGCAGTACTTC.

Concerning this clone: At one of its ends the junction is not consistent with the germline gene, which may arise from a read error. The rearrangement uses TRBV25-1 and TRBJ1-4; tentative D call: TRBD1 (6 bases). The length of the CDR3 is 15 residues. Germline-derived CDR1 and CDR2 are MGHDK and SYGVNS. The CDR3 coding sequence is TGTGCCAGCAGTGGCCCGACAGGAACTAAGGAAAAACTGTTTTTT. It codes for CASSGPTGTKEKLFF.

The chain joins TRBV28 to TRBJ2-5; TRBD2 matches at 15 bases. Looked up from germline, CDR1 is MDHEN and CDR2 is SYDVKM. The CDR3 extends over 17 amino acids. Germline trimming cut 7 bases from V and 4 bases from J; bases unmatched to any gene: 10. This chain's CDR3 is CASTLGLAGGGVETQYF. The CDR3 DNA follows: TGTGCCAGCACCTTGGGACTAGCGGGAGGAGGAGTAGAGACCCAGTACTTC.

J is TRBJ2-4 and V is TRBV11-2; D is perhaps TRBD2 (5 bases). This CDR3 comprises 19 residues. Germline loops: CDR1 SGHAT, CDR2 FQNNGV. V shed 5 bases and J shed 1 base, with 24 bases lying between them. The CDR3 protein is CASSLDSSGLGFAKNIQYF. CDR3 DNA sequence: TGTGCCAGCAGCCTGGACTCGTCGGGCCTGGGATTTGCCAAAAACATTCAGTACTTC.

The rearrangement links TRBV2 to TRBJ2-7, with 10 bases identical to TRBD2. The V and J ends lost 6 bases and 3 bases, in that order; junction bases with no gene match: 5. The CDR3 consists of 14 residues. Germline CDR1 and CDR2: SNHLY and FYNNEI. The CDR3 loop is CASRAGTSVYEQYF. The CDR3 region has the DNA TGTGCCAGCAGAGCCGGGACTAGCGTCTACGAGCAGTACTTC.

The V call is TRBV7-9, the J call TRBJ2-5, with TRBD1 identical over 9 bases. Per germline, CDR1 SEHNR and CDR2 FQNEAQ (reference sequence). J was trimmed by 5 bases and V by 5 bases; bases with no gene match: 9. The CDR3 extends over 15 amino acids. CDR3 nucleotides: TGTGCCAGCAGCCCCCGGACAGGGGTGAGGGAGACCCAGTACTTC. The encoded protein is CASSPRTGVRETQYF.

The rearrangement uses TRBV28 and TRBJ1-1, with D perhaps TRBD1 (6 bases). CDR3 length: 11 residues. Trimming left V 7 bases short and J 7 bases short, with 10 bases between. CDR1 is MDHEN, CDR2 SYDVKM, per germline. This CDR3 reads CASTIGGEAFF. The CDR3 region has the DNA TGTGCCAGCACTATAGGGGGTGAAGCTTTCTTT. Complete variable domain (other parts from reference TRBV28 and TRBJ1-1): DVKVTQSSRYLVKRTGEKVFLECVQDMDHENMFWYRQDPGLGLRLIYFSYDVKMKEKGDIPEGYSVSREKKERFSLILESASTNQTSMYLCASTIGGEAFFGQGTRLTVV.

The chain links TRBV27 to TRBJ1-5; the D gene is possibly TRBD1 (6 bases). The CDR3 extends over 17 amino acids. The V end was cut by 2 bases, the J end by 5 bases, with 19 bases between. Germline lookup yields CDR1 MNHEY and CDR2 SMNVEV (reference sequence). CDR3: CASSLRGAIRGDQPQHF. CDR3 bases: TGTGCCAGCAGTTTACGGGGGGCGATCCGGGGGGATCAGCCCCAGCATTTT.

The chain joins TRBV7-3 to TRBJ2-3, with D maybe TRBD2 (7 bases). V shed 4 bases and J shed 0 bases, with 17 bases lying between them. Looked up from germline, CDR1 is SGHTA and CDR2 is FQGTGA. The CDR3 runs 17 residues. Here the CDR3 reads CASSSPRGGSSTDTQYF. The DNA for the CDR3 is TGTGCCAGCAGCTCCCCGAGGGGGGGTTCTAGCACAGATACGCAGTATTTT.

The chain joins TRBV6-4 to TRBJ2-5; TRBD2 might be the D (5 bases). Trimming shortened V by 3 bases and J by 4 bases, and 15 bases separated the two germline ends. CDR1 MRHNA and CDR2 SNTAGT come from the germline V gene. CDR3 length: 15 amino acids. The CDR3 bases are TGTGCCAGCAGTGAATTCCCGGGAAACCGAGAGACCCAGTACTTC. Protein: CASSEFPGNRETQYF.